This TCR beta chain originates from a study of cytomegalovirus exposure and HLA in healthy donors. Study-level information: The Caucasian-associated ancestry cluster held under 90% of roughly 370 genotyped donors.

Study-level points and caveats: When analyzed later, a missense DCLRE1C variant was found to be linked to TCR beta V- and J-gene trimming. A later analysis reportedly found fewer N-insertions in an Asian-associated ancestry cluster than the roughly 670-donor mean. What TCR beta sequences reportedly achieved was accurate prediction of HLA-A and HLA-B alleles in most subjects.

A remark on this clone: Antigen specificity is unknown. This sample includes further DNA sequences coding for the same CDR3.

CDR1 is SGHTA and CDR2 is FQGNSA in the germline V gene. V was pared by 5 bases and J by 3 bases, with 6 bases of the junction left unmatched. CDR3 length equals 15 residues. PCR primers comprised 60 Vbeta and 13 Jbeta primers. This table comes from immunoSEQ multiplex PCR, and its TCRdb copy is limited to in-frame clones, with some not included. The sample holds roughly 160,000 clones, around 76% seen once. Sequencing used PBMCs. The rearrangement joins TRBV7-2 to TRBJ2-7, with 11 bases that match TRBD1. This clonotype was sampled from a man in his 60s in good health and CMV-seronegative. CDR3 DNA sequence: TGTGCCAGCAGCCCAAGGACAGGGGGCGACTACGAGCAGTACTTC. It yields the protein CASSPRTGGDYEQYF.